This TCR beta chain derives from a study of T cells in Graves' hyperthyroidism and ophthalmopathy. From RNA transcripts, TCR beta CDR3 regions were amplified. Carried out on the TCR CDR3, a first-round RT-PCR used the HTBI primer set. TCRdb re-derived calls from the multiplex PCR reads in MiXCR, one entry per CDR3 protein. The sample records approximately 690,000 distinct CDR3 sequences, around 15% being singletons. This clonotype was observed a handful of times. No antigen is known for it. Study results and caveats: Ophthalmopathy, which appeared later, was predicted by the model a median 6.5 months before onset.

With 4 bases removed from V and 0 bases from J, the gap between germline ends came to 17 bases. This CDR3 has 18 residues. Germline V gives CDR1 KGHDR, CDR2 SFDVKD. Diagnosis relied on clinical symptoms, serum thyroxine and TRAb, thyroid ultrasound and orbital computed tomography. V is TRBV24-1 and J is TRBJ2-2; no clear D. The clonotype comes from a woman aged 45-60 years with Graves' ophthalmopathy. Source material: blood. CDR3 in amino acids: CATSEPLSVYANTGELFF. The CDR3 nucleotides are TGTGCCACCAGTGAGCCCCTGTCAGTTTACGCGAACACCGGGGAGCTGTTTTTT.